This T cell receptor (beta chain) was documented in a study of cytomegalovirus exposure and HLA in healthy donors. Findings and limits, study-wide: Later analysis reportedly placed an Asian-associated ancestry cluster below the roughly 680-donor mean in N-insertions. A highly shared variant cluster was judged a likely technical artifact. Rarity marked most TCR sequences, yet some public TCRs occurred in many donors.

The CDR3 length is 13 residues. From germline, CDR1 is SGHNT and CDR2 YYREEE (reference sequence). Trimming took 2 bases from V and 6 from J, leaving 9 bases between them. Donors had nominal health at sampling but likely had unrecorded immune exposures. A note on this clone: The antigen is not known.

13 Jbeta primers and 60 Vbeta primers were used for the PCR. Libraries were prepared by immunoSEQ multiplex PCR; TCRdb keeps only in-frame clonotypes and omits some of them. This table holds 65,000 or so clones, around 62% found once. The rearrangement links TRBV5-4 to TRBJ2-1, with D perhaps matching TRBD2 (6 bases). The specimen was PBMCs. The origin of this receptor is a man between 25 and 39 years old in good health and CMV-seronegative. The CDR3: CASSLTGGNEQFF. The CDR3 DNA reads TGTGCCAGCAGCTTAACCGGGGGCAATGAGCAGTTCTTC.